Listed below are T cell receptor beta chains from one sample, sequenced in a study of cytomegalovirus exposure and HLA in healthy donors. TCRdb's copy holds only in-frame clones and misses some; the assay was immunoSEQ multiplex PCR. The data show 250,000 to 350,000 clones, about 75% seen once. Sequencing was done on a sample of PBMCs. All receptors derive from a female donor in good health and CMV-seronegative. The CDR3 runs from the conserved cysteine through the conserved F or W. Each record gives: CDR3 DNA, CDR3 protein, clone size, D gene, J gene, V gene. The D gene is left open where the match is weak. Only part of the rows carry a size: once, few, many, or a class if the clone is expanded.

TGTGCCAGCAGCACTCCCTTTATTGCGTTCTTC,CASSTPFIAFF,.,.,TRBJ2-1,TRBV11-2
TGTGCCAGTAGACTCCGGCGGGACACTGAAGCTTTCTTT,CASRLRRDTEAFF,few,.,TRBJ1-1,TRBV19
TGTGCCAGCAGTGAAGCGAGCGGGGGGGGACCGGGCTACACCTTC,CASSEASGGGPGYTF,many,.,TRBJ1-2,TRBV2
TGTGCCAGCAGTGAAGGACTAGCGGGAACCTACGAGCAGTACTTC,CASSEGLAGTYEQYF,.,TRBD2,TRBJ2-7,TRBV6-1
TGTGCCAGCAGCCTACCGGACAGGCCGAACACTGAAGCTTTCTTT,CASSLPDRPNTEAFF,few,TRBD1,TRBJ1-1,TRBV14
TGTGCCACCAGCTCTTACCCGGGACTAGCGGGAGAGGAGCAGTTCTTC,CATSSYPGLAGEEQFF,.,TRBD2,TRBJ2-1,TRBV15
TGTGCCAGCAGCCAAGGGGGTGGGGGGGGGAATGAAAAACTGTTTTTT,CASSQGGGGGNEKLFF,.,.,TRBJ1-4,TRBV4-2
TGTGCCAGCAGTTACTCGCCGGGAGGGCCGAACGGCGAGCAGTACTTC,CASSYSPGGPNGEQYF,.,TRBD2,TRBJ2-7,TRBV6-5
TGTGCCAGCAGCCCACTAGCGACCGGCTACGAGCAGTACTTC,CASSPLATGYEQYF,.,TRBD2,TRBJ2-7,TRBV7-2
TGCGCCAGCAGCCAAGATAGGGGTACATGGGGCAGGACCCCAGAGACCCAGTACTTC,CASSQDRGTWGRTPETQYF,.,.,TRBJ2-5,TRBV4-1
TGTGCCAGCAGCGTCTTATCCATGGAGACTGAAGCTTTCTTT,CASSVLSMETEAFF,.,.,TRBJ1-1,TRBV9
TGCGCCAGCAGCTTGGCCTCGACTGCCGATACGCAGTATTTT,CASSLASTADTQYF,.,.,TRBJ2-3,TRBV5-1
TGTGCCAGCAGCTCCCAGCGGGCGCAAGAGACCCAGTACTTC,CASSSQRAQETQYF,once,.,TRBJ2-5,TRBV7-8
TGTGCTAGCAGCGTAAGCACAGGGATCCAAGGGACCCAGTACTTC,CASSVSTGIQGTQYF,.,.,TRBJ2-5,TRBV7-7
TGTGCCAGCAGCCGGGGGGGAGATGGAGAGCAGTTCTTC,CASSRGGDGEQFF,.,TRBD2,TRBJ2-1,TRBV5-4
TGTGCCAGCTCACTAATAGCGGGAGTCACCTACAATGAGCAGTTCTTC,CASSLIAGVTYNEQFF,.,TRBD2,TRBJ2-1,TRBV18
TGTGCCAGTAGTATGGGGGACAGGGGAGGGAGGGTCACTGAAGCTTTCTTT,CASSMGDRGGRVTEAFF,few,TRBD1,TRBJ1-1,TRBV19
TGTGCCAGCAGCTTAGGGGCTGGGAGCTCCTACGAGCAGTACTTC,CASSLGAGSSYEQYF,.,.,TRBJ2-7,TRBV7-9
TGTGCCAGCAGCCCCACAGGATTTTTAACCTCTGGGGCCAACGTCCTGACTTTC,CASSPTGFLTSGANVLTF,.,.,TRBJ2-6,TRBV11-1
TGTGCCAGCAGTTTATCGGGCAGCTACGAGCAGTACTTC,CASSLSGSYEQYF,.,.,TRBJ2-7,TRBV27
TGTGCCAGCAGCGTAAATTCCGGGGGGAATTCACCCCTCCACTTT,CASSVNSGGNSPLHF,.,.,TRBJ1-6,TRBV9
TGTGCCAGCAAATCCTCGCAGGGCTTAAAAGCTTTCTTT,CASKSSQGLKAFF,.,.,TRBJ1-1,TRBV2
TGTGCCAGCAGCTTTTGGGCAGGGGGACCGAGGGTTCAGCCCCAGCATTTT,CASSFWAGGPRVQPQHF,.,TRBD1,TRBJ1-5,TRBV5-6
TGTGCCAGCAGTTGGACCAGCGGCTACGAGCAGTACTTC,CASSWTSGYEQYF,.,.,TRBJ2-7,TRBV27
TGTGCCAGCAGTTACCTACTAGCGGGAGGGTCCTACGAGCAGTACTTC,CASSYLLAGGSYEQYF,.,TRBD2,TRBJ2-7,TRBV6-6
TGTGCCAGTAGATGGGGTTCCGGGGTGGCAGATACGCAGTATTTT,CASRWGSGVADTQYF,.,.,TRBJ2-3,TRBV19
TGCGCCAGCACCCGGACAGGTCGTCAGCCCCAGCATTTT,CASTRTGRQPQHF,.,TRBD1,TRBJ1-5,TRBV23-1
TGTGCCAGCTTCTATAAAAGGGGGCTGGTCAATCAGCCCCAGCATTTT,CASFYKRGLVNQPQHF,once,TRBD1,TRBJ1-5,TRBV13
TGTGCCAGCAGCCGCGACAGGACGTTTAATGAAAAACTGTTTTTT,CASSRDRTFNEKLFF,.,.,TRBJ1-4,TRBV6-5
TGTGCCAGCGTAGCGGGGGACTACGAGCAGTACTTC,CASVAGDYEQYF,.,TRBD2,TRBJ2-7,TRBV28
TGTGCCAGCAGCGTAGTACAGGGCGGCGGGGAGCTGTTTTTT,CASSVVQGGGELFF,.,.,TRBJ2-2,TRBV9